A selection of T cell receptor beta chains follows, all from one sample in a study of blood T cells in healthy people across ages. MiXCR, applied by TCRdb to the 5' RACE reads, yields one record per CDR3 protein. The data contain about 1.5 million distinct CDR3 sequences, 35% to 45% of them singletons. Material: blood. These receptor sequences come from a woman aged 18-35 years in good health. Both conserved end residues are part of each CDR3. The D gene is left open where the match is weak. Size is stated for part of the rows, as once, few or many counts, or as a class when the clone is expanded.

V	D	J	size	DNA	CDR3
TRBV7-6	NA	TRBJ2-4	NA	TGTGCCAGCAGCGAGGGATTTTCACAGGGAGTCAAAAACATTCAGTACTTC	CASSEGFSQGVKNIQYF
TRBV4-1	NA	TRBJ2-5	NA	TGCGCCAGCAGCCAACTGGGGGCGAGGTCCCAGTACTTC	CASSQLGARSQYF
TRBV28	NA	TRBJ2-5	NA	TGTGCCAGCAGTTTTCTAATCTTGGAGACCCAGTACTTC	CASSFLILETQYF
TRBV6-5	TRBD1	TRBJ2-7	few	TGTGCCAGCAGTTATTCCACAGGGGAGCACACCTACGAGCAGTACTTC	CASSYSTGEHTYEQYF
TRBV6-5	NA	TRBJ1-1	NA	TGTGCCAGCGAGGACAGAGGCTTCCAGAACACTGAAGCTTTCTTT	CASEDRGFQNTEAFF
TRBV5-1	NA	TRBJ1-1	NA	TGCGCCAGCAGCACACAGGTTCTGAACACTGAAGCTTTCTTT	CASSTQVLNTEAFF
TRBV6-2/TRBV6-3	NA	TRBJ1-1	few	TGTGCCAGCAGTTCCCACATTGACACTGAAGCTTTCTTT	CASSSHIDTEAFF
TRBV2	TRBD1	TRBJ2-7	NA	TGTGCCAGCAGTGAAGAGGCAGGGGGCGGTTACGAGCAGTACTTC	CASSEEAGGGYEQYF
TRBV29-1	NA	TRBJ2-5	NA	TGCAGCGTCCCAATAGGTGGCCAGTACTTC	CSVPIGGQYF
TRBV6-5	NA	TRBJ2-6	few	TGTGCCAGCTCCCACAGGGCTGATTTTTTTTGGGCCAACGTCCTGACTTTC	CASSHRADFFWANVLTF
TRBV12-3/TRBV12-4	NA	TRBJ1-5	few	TGTGCCAGCAGTTTAGCCCCCTTTAATCAGCCCCAGCATTTT	CASSLAPFNQPQHF
TRBV2	NA	TRBJ2-7	few	TGTGCCAGCAGTGAAGCAAGGGGCTTTTACGAGCAGTACTTC	CASSEARGFYEQYF
TRBV6-5	TRBD1	TRBJ1-1	NA	TGTGCCAGCAGACCTTTCCGGGACAGGACTACTGAAGCTTTCTTT	CASRPFRDRTTEAFF
TRBV18	NA	TRBJ1-5	NA	TGTGCCAGCTCACGGGATTCTGTCCACAATCAGCCCCAGCATTTT	CASSRDSVHNQPQHF
TRBV6-2/TRBV6-3	NA	TRBJ2-7	NA	TGTGCCAGCACTTACTCCCCCTACGAGCAGTACTTC	CASTYSPYEQYF
TRBV6-2/TRBV6-3	NA	TRBJ2-1	NA	TGTGCCAGCAGTTACCGGCGGGTTCGCAATGAGCAGTTCTTC	CASSYRRVRNEQFF
TRBV2	TRBD1	TRBJ2-7	few	TGTGCCAGCAGCGACAGGGGGCGGATCCACGAGCAGTACTTC	CASSDRGRIHEQYF
TRBV20-1	TRBD2	TRBJ2-1	NA	TGCAGTGCTAGGGGGACTAGCGGGAGGAATTACAATGAGCAGTTCTTC	CSARGTSGRNYNEQFF
TRBV29-1	NA	TRBJ1-2	few	TGCAGCGTCCCCCGGGACATGGCCTATGGCTACACCTTC	CSVPRDMAYGYTF
TRBV27	TRBD2	TRBJ2-7	few	TGTGCCAGCAGTTTCGTTAGCGGGAGCGCGAGAGGCCAGTACTTC	CASSFVSGSARGQYF
TRBV29-1	NA	TRBJ1-2	few	TGCAGCGGTTCGGGGAGGGGCAACTATGGCTACACCTTC	CSGSGRGNYGYTF
TRBV3-1	TRBD1	TRBJ1-1	few	TGTGCCAGCAGCCAAGGACAGGGGGCATCAGCTTTCTTT	CASSQGQGASAFF
TRBV20-1	NA	TRBJ1-2	NA	TGCAGTGTTCAGGGAGGGGGGCGCAGCTATGGCTACACCTTC	CSVQGGGRSYGYTF
TRBV20-1	NA	TRBJ1-6	NA	TGCAGTGCTAGGGGGGCGGTTGATAATTCAACCCTCCACTTT	CSARGAVDNSTLHF
TRBV11-2	NA	TRBJ2-5	NA	TGTGCCAGCAGCTCCCTGGAGGGAGCCCAGTACTTC	CASSSLEGAQYF
TRBV20-1	NA	TRBJ1-6	NA	TGCAGTGCTAGAGATCAAGGGCCTTATAATTCACCCCTCCACTTT	CSARDQGPYNSPLHF
TRBV6-5	NA	TRBJ1-5	few	TGTGCCAGCAGTAACAGGGCTAGCAATCAGCCCCAGCATTTT	CASSNRASNQPQHF
TRBV6-5	TRBD1	TRBJ1-2	few	TGTGCCAGCAGTCCTACGACAGGGGCCCTCTATGGCTACACCTTC	CASSPTTGALYGYTF
TRBV30	NA	TRBJ1-2	NA	TGTGCCTGGAAAGCAGGGAACGCCTATGGCTACACCTTC	CAWKAGNAYGYTF
TRBV29-1	NA	TRBJ2-1	NA	TGCAGCGTTAAAGTTGGGTCAAGGTTCGGTGAGCAGTTCTTC	CSVKVGSRFGEQFF
TRBV6-6	TRBD1	TRBJ1-4	few	TGTGCCAGCAGTTCACAGGGGGCGCGTGCCATCAAACTGTTTTTT	CASSSQGARAIKLFF
TRBV7-2	NA	TRBJ1-1	NA	TGTGCCAGCAGCTGTCTATCGAACACTGAAGCTTTCTTT	CASSCLSNTEAFF
TRBV6-5	TRBD2	TRBJ2-1	once	TGTGCCAGCAGACACGGGAGGGCCTTCTACAATGAGCAGTTCTTC	CASRHGRAFYNEQFF
TRBV3-1	NA	TRBJ2-2	few	TGTGCCAGCAGCCAAGATTGGAGGGGCAACACCGGGGAGCTGTTTTTT	CASSQDWRGNTGELFF
TRBV4-1	NA	TRBJ2-7	NA	TGCGCCAGCAGACCCCCAGGGGGGAAATCCTACAATGAGCAGTACTTC	CASRPPGGKSYNEQYF
TRBV12-5	NA	TRBJ1-5	NA	TGTGCTAGTGGTTTGGTACAAGGGGGACACAATCAGCCCCAGCATTTT	CASGLVQGGHNQPQHF